This entry lists 2 T cell receptor beta chains sequenced from one sample in a study of beta chain features in type 1 diabetes. Isolated RNA was reverse transcribed in full, so expressed TCRB transcripts were sequenced. The protocol was immunoSEQ multiplex PCR, while the TCRdb copy is restricted to in-frame clones and leaves out a portion. Of roughly 350,000 clones in the sample, approximately 11% were seen once. The sample consisted of naive CD4+ T cells from blood. Receptor source: a woman aged 25 to 45 in good health.

The chain carries TRBV7-2 and TRBJ1-2; D is perhaps TRBD1 (5 bases). Germline CDR1 is SGHTA and CDR2 is FQGNSA. Trimming cost V 7 bases and J 3 bases, with 15 bases left between them. The CDR3 loop spans 14 amino acids. The CDR3 reads CASTGHVKDYGYTF. CDR3 sequence (DNA): TGTGCCAGCACAGGACACGTCAAAGACTATGGCTACACCTTC.

The chain couples TRBV4-2 to TRBJ2-7; tentative D call: TRBD2 (6 bases). This CDR3 is 14 amino acids long. V lost 4 bases, J lost 3 bases, and 13 bases lay in between. Per the germline V gene, CDR1 is LGHNA and CDR2 is YNFKEQ. The CDR3 nucleotides are TGTGCCAGCAGCCTCCGGGACTGGGACTACGAGCAGTACTTC. It translates to CASSLRDWDYEQYF.